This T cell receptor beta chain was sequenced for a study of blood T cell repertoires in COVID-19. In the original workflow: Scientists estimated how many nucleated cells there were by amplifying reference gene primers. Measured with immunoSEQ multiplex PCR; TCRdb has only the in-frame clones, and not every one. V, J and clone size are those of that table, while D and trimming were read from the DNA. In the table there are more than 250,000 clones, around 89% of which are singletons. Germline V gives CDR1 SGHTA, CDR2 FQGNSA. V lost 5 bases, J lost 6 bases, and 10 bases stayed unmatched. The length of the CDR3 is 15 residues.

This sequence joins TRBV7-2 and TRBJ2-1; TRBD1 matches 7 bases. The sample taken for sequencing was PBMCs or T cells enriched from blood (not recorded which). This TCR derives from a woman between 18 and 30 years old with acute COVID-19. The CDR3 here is CASSPGTVNLNEQFF. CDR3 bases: TGTGCCAGCAGCCCCGGGACAGTCAACCTCAATGAGCAGTTCTTC. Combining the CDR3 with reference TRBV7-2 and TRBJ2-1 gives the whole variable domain GAGVSQSPSNKVTEKGKDVELRCDPISGHTALYWYRQSLGQGLEFLIYFQGNSAPDKSGLPSDRFSAERTGGSVSTLTIQRTQQEDSAVYLCASSPGTVNLNEQFFGPGTRLTVL.